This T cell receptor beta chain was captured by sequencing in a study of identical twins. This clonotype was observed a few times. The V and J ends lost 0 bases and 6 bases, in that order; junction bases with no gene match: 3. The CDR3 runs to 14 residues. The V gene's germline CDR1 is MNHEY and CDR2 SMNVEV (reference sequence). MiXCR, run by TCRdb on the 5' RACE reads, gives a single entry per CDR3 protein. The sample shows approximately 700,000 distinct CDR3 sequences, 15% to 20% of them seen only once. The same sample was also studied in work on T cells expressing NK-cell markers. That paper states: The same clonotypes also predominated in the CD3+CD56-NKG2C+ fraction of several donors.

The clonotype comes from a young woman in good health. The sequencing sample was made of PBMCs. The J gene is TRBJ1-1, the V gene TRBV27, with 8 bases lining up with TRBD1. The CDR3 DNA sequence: TGTGCCAGCAGTTTATCGGACAGGGTAGCTGAAGCTTTCTTT. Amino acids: CASSLSDRVAEAFF.